Each of the 4 T cell receptor beta chains below was sequenced from the same sample in a study of blood T cell repertoires in COVID-19. Profiling relied on immunoSEQ multiplex PCR, and the TCRdb table lists in-frame clones only, not all of them. Of more than 250,000 clones in the sample, approximately 85% were seen once. Sequencing was done on a sample of peripheral blood. The receptors derive from a man in his fifties with active or convalescent COVID-19.

The rearrangement joins TRBV11-2 to TRBJ2-3; D perhaps matches TRBD2 (5 bases). Germline CDR1 and CDR2: SGHAT and FQNNGV. V was clipped by 2 bases and J by 3 bases, with 12 bases between them. The CDR3 sequence is 15 residues long. The CDR3 here is CASSLTGFGTDTQYF. The CDR3 nucleotides read TGTGCCAGCAGCTTAACGGGATTTGGTACAGATACGCAGTATTTT.

V and J are TRBV9 and TRBJ1-3, with D uncertain. Looked up from germline, CDR1 is SGDLS and CDR2 is YYNGEE. The ends were cut back, 0 bases at V and 2 bases at J, with 6 bases in the middle. There are 14 residues in the CDR3. CDR3 residues: CASSVDAAGNTIYF. CDR3 sequence (DNA): TGTGCCAGCAGCGTAGATGCGGCTGGAAACACCATATATTTT.

This clone was counted a single time. V usage is TRBV9 and J usage is TRBJ2-1; possible D gene TRBD2, 5 bases. Germline CDR1 and CDR2: SGDLS and YYNGEE. The CDR3 has 14 residues. Trimming pared 4 bases from V and 5 bases from J, leaving 13 bases between. The CDR3 bases are TGTGCCAGCAGCCCAGGCGGGCAGGACAATGAGCAGTTCTTC. It yields the protein CASSPGGQDNEQFF.

CDR3 in amino acids: CATMYGGVADTQYF. The CDR3 DNA sequence: TGCGCCACTATGTACGGCGGGGTGGCAGATACGCAGTATTTT. The chain recombines TRBV5-1 with TRBJ2-3, with D possibly matching TRBD2 (6 bases). Looked up from germline, CDR1 is SGHRS and CDR2 is YFSETQ. Trimming removed 9 bases at V and 4 bases at J, with 18 bases between. This CDR3 is built from 14 residues.